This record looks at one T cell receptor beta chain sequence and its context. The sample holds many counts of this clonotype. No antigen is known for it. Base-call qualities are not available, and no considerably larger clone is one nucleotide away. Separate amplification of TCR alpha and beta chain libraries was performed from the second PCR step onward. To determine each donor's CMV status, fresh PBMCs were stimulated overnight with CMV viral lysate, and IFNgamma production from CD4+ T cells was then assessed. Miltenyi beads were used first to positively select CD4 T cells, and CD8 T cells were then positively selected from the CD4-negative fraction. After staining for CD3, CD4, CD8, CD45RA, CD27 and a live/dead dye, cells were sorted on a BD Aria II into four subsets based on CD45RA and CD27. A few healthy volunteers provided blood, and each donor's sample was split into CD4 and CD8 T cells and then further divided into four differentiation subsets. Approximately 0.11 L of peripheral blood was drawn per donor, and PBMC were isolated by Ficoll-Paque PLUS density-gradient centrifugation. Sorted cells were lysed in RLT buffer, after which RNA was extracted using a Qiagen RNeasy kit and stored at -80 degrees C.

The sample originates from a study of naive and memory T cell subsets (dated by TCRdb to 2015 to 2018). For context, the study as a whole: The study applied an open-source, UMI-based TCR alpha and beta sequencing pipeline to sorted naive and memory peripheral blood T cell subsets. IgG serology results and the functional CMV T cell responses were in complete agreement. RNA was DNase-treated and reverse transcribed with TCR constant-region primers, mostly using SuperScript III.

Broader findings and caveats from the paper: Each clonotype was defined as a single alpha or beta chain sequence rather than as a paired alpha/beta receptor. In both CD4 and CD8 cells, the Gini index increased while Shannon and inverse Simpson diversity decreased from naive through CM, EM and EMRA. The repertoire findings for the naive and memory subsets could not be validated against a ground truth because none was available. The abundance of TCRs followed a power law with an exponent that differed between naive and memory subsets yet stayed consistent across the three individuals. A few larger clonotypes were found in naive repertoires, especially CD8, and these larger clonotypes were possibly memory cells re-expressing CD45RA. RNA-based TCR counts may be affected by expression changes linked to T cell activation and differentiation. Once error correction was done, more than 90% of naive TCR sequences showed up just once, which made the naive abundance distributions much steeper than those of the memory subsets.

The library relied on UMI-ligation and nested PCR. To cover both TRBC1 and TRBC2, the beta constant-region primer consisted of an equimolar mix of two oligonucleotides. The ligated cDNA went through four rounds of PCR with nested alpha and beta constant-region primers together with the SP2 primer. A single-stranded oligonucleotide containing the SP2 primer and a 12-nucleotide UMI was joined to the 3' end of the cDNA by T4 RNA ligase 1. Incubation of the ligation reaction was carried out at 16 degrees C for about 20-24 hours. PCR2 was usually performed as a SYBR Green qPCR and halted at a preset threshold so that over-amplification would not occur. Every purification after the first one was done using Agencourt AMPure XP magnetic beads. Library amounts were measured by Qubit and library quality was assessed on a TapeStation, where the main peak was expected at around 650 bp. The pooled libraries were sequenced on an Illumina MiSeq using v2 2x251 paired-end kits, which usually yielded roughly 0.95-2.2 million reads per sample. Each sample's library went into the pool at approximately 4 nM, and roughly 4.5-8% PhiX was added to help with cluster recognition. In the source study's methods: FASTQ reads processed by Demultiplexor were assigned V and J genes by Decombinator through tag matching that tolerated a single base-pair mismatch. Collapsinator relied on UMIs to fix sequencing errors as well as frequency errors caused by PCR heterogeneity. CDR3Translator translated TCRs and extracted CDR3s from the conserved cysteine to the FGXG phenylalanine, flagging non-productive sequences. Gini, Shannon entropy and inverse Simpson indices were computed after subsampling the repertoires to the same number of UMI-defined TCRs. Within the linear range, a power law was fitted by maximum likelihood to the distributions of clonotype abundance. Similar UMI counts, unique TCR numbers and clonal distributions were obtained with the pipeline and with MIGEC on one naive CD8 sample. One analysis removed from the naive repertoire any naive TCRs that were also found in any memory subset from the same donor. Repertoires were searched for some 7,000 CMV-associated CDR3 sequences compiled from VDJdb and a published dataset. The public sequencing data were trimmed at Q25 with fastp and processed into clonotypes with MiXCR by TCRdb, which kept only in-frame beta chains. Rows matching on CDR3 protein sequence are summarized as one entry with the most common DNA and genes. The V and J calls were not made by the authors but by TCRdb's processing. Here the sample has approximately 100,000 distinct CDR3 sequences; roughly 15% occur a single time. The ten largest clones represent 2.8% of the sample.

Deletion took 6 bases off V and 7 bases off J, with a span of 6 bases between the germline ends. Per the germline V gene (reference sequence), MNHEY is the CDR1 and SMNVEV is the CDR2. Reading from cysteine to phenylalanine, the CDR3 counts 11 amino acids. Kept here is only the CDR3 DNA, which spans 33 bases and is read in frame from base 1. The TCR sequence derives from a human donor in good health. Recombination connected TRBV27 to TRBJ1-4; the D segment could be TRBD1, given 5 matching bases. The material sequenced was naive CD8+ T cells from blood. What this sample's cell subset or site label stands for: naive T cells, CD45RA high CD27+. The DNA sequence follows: TGTGCCAGCAGGAGGGGTGAAAAACTGTTTTTT. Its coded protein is CASRRGEKLFF.